One sample yielded the 12 T cell receptor beta chains listed below, sequenced in a study of CD8 T cells in ankylosing spondylitis. Study-level results: Within ankylosing spondylitis blood, a TCR beta motif made up of roughly eight highly homologous variants appeared to be characteristic.

No antigen has been identified for these receptors. MiXCR was run by TCRdb on the 5' RACE reads, yielding one entry per CDR3 protein. The sample consists of 650,000 to 800,000 distinct CDR3 sequences, roughly 19% of them appearing once. What was sequenced was blood, either unsorted or a sorted T cell fraction (not recorded which). The receptors here all came from a male donor with ankylosing spondylitis.

This clonotype was picked up a small number of times. The V gene is TRBV5-1, the J gene TRBJ1-1; 10 bases line up with TRBD1. Germline V gene sequence: CDR1 SGHRS, CDR2 YFSETQ. This CDR3 is built from 14 residues. V shed 0 bases and J 6 bases; nucleotides not matched to a gene: 2. The CDR3 loop is CASSLDGQGAEAFF. For the CDR3, the DNA is TGCGCCAGCAGCTTGGACGGACAGGGGGCTGAAGCTTTCTTT.

The chain employs TRBV5-1 and TRBJ2-3; no clear D. CDR1 is SGHRS and CDR2 is YFSETQ in the germline V gene. CDR3 length: 15 residues. The germline V and J ends were trimmed by 1 base and 0 bases, with 9 bases remaining between them. CDR3 DNA sequence: TGCGCCAGCAGCTTGAAAGAATCTAGCACAGATACGCAGTATTTT. It specifies CASSLKESSTDTQYF.

Only a few counts were recorded for this clonotype. This chain connects TRBV27 to TRBJ1-5; 7 nucleotides match TRBD1. CDR3 length: 15 amino acids. The V gene end was trimmed by 6 bases and the J gene end by 3 bases; junction bases not matched to a gene: 8. Germline assignment: CDR1 MNHEY and CDR2 SMNVEV (reference sequence). The CDR3 spells CASRRTGGINQPQHF. CDR3 bases: TGTGCCAGCAGAAGGACAGGCGGGATCAATCAGCCCCAGCATTTT.

This clonotype was counted at least ten times. The J gene is TRBJ1-1, the V gene TRBV7-9; possible D gene TRBD1, 6 bases. V lost 5 bases, J lost 3 bases, and 7 bases lay in between. This CDR3 is built from 12 residues. Germline assignment: CDR1 SEHNR and CDR2 FQNEAQ (reference sequence). CDR3 protein: CASSPGDTEAFF. The CDR3 coding sequence is TGTGCCAGCAGCCCAGGGGACACTGAAGCTTTCTTT.

The table lists this clonotype with a few counts. The rearrangement links TRBV15 to TRBJ1-1; the D gene is possibly TRBD1 (5 bases). V lost 5 bases, J lost 10 bases, and 20 bases lay in between. The CDR3 has 14 residues. Germline V CDR1 and CDR2: LNHNV, YYDKDF (reference sequence). This CDR3 reads CATSGRVGQNGAFF. In DNA, the CDR3 is TGTGCCACCAGCGGCAGGGTAGGGCAAAATGGAGCTTTCTTT.

This clonotype was seen only a few times. The V gene is TRBV6-5, the J gene TRBJ2-2; 10 nucleotides agree with TRBD2. The CDR3 is 18 amino acids. Germline lookup yields CDR1 MNHEY and CDR2 SVGAGI. V was pared by 0 bases and J by 5 bases, with 9 bases of the junction left unmatched. CDR3 amino acids: CASSYSLAGAPRTGELFF. In nucleotides, the CDR3 is TGTGCCAGCAGTTACTCGCTAGCGGGGGCGCCGAGAACCGGGGAGCTGTTTTTT.

This clonotype was seen just once. The V call is TRBV4-1, the J call TRBJ2-3; no reliable D call. Deletions cut 3 bases from V and 2 bases from J, with 21 bases between. The CDR3 runs to 18 residues. CDR1 is MGHRA, CDR2 YSYEKL, per germline. Here the CDR3 DNA reads TGCGCCAGCAGCCAGAACCTCCCTCGAGCTCGACCCACAGATACGCAGTATTTT. Translating it yields CASSQNLPRARPTDTQYF.

This clonotype was picked up one time. The chain joins TRBV29-1 to TRBJ2-1; 13 nucleotides align to TRBD2. Germline values: CDR1 SQVTM, CDR2 ANQGSEA. The trim removed 7 bases at V and 6 bases at J, leaving 12 bases unmatched. The CDR3 has 16 amino acids. In nucleotides, the CDR3 is TGCAGCGAACAACCGGGACTAGCGGGACGGTTCAATGAGCAGTTCTTC. Residues: CSEQPGLAGRFNEQFF.

This clonotype was counted many times. The chain combines TRBV12-3 or TRBV12-4 with TRBJ2-1; D ambiguous. V was trimmed by 3 bases and J by 7 bases, leaving 16 bases between them. The CDR3 runs 15 residues. CDR3 sequence (DNA): TGTGCCAGCAGTTTTTCATGGGTTCTTGGGAATGAGCAGTTCTTC. Residues: CASSFSWVLGNEQFF.

This clonotype was detected only a few times. This sequence joins TRBV19 and TRBJ2-7, with 7 positions matching TRBD1. The V and J ends lost 3 bases and 0 bases, in that order; junction bases with no gene match: 5. CDR1 and CDR2 from the germline V gene are LNHDA and SQIVND (reference sequence). The CDR3 totals 15 residues. The CDR3: CASSMGSGGSYEQYF. CDR3 nucleotides: TGTGCCAGTAGTATGGGCTCAGGGGGCTCCTACGAGCAGTACTTC.

This rearrangement joins TRBV7-6 to TRBJ2-7; no definite D call. Between the trimmed V and J ends, which lost 2 bases and 7 bases, there was a span of 9 bases. Germline V gene data show CDR1 as SGHVS and CDR2 as FNYEAQ. CDR3 length: 12 residues. The CDR3 DNA reads as TGTGCCAGCAGCTTAAGGGAATCTGAGCAGTACTTC. Encoded protein: CASSLRESEQYF.

The chain recombines TRBV5-6 with TRBJ1-1; tentative D call: TRBD1 (6 bases). This CDR3 has 14 amino acids. The germline V and J ends were trimmed by 3 bases and 5 bases, with 14 bases remaining between them. Germline-derived CDR1 and CDR2 are SGHDT and YYEEEE. As DNA, the CDR3 is TGTGCCAGCAGCTGGGATCAGGGGCCGACTGAAGCTTTCTTT. Residues: CASSWDQGPTEAFF.